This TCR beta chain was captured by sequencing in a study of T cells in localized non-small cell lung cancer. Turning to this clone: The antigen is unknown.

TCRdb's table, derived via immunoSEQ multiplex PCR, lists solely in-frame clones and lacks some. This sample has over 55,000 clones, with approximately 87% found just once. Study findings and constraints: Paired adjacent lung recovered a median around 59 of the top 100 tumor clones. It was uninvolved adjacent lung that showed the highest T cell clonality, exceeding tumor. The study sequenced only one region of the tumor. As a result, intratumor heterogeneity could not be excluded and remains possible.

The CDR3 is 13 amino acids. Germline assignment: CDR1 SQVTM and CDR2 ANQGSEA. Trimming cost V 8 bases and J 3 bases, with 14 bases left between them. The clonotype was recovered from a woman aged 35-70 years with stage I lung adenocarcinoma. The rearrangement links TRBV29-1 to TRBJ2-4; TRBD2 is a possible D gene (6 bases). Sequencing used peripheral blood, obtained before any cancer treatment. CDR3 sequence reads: CSSRGNDKNIQYF. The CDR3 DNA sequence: TGCAGCTCTCGGGGGAACGACAAAAACATTCAGTACTTC.